This entry lists 29 T cell receptor beta chains sequenced from one sample in a study of blood T cell repertoires in COVID-19 (dated by TCRdb to the early 2020s). The protocol used for the library was the immunoSEQ multiplex PCR assay. Held by TCRdb, this immuneACCESS table contains in-frame sequences only and omits some clones. Under half of the omission traces to an unresolved V gene where checked; the cause of the rest is unknown. The sample table holds 200,000 to 300,000 clones, of which approximately 91% were seen once. The ten largest clones take up 0.83% of the sample. Sequenced material: peripheral blood. The source is a man younger than 45 with COVID-19, enrolled during active disease.

The genes are TRBV13 and TRBJ2-1; 11 positions match TRBD2. Losses at the gene ends were 5 bases for V and 0 bases for J; bases not matched to a gene: 6. Germline V gene lookup returns CDR1 PRHDT and CDR2 FYEKMQ (reference sequence). The CDR3 contains 17 residues. For the CDR3, the DNA is TGTGCCAGCAGCCACCGGACTAGCGGGTACTCCTACAATGAGCAGTTCTTC. Protein: CASSHRTSGYSYNEQFF.

The chain is built from TRBV30 and TRBJ1-6; TRBD1 agrees at 9 bases. J was trimmed by 9 bases and V by 0 bases; bases with no gene match: 6. CDR3 size: 15 residues. Germline CDR1 GTSNPN, CDR2 SVGIG (reference sequence). CDR3: CAWSVTGQGRSPLHF. The CDR3 DNA reads TGTGCCTGGAGTGTAACGGGACAGGGACGTTCACCCCTCCACTTT.

J is TRBJ2-3 and V is TRBV7-2, with TRBD2 identical over 11 bases. The J segment lost 0 bases and the V segment lost 2 bases, leaving 7 bases of the junction unmatched. The CDR3 consists of 18 residues. The V gene's germline CDR1 is SGHTA and CDR2 FQGNSA. In DNA, the CDR3 is TGTGCCAGCAGCTTATCTAGCGGGGGGTTGGGGAGCACAGATACGCAGTATTTT. Translated: CASSLSSGGLGSTDTQYF.

Details on this clone: At one end the junction does not follow the germline gene, possibly because of a read error. V and J are TRBV13 and TRBJ2-5; TRBD2 matches 7 bases. There are 14 residues in the CDR3. Germline V gene lookup returns CDR1 PRHDT and CDR2 FYEKMQ (reference sequence). The CDR3 coding sequence is TGTGCCAGCAGCCGACATGGGGGGGAGAGTAGCCCTCACTTC. Its protein product is CASSRHGGESSPHF.

The chain uses TRBV10-1 and TRBJ2-3; 8 nucleotides align to TRBD1. The CDR3 is made up of 13 amino acids. Trimming removed 9 bases from V and 3 bases from J; junction bases left unmatched: 5. Per the germline V gene, CDR1 is WNHNN and CDR2 is SYGVQD (reference sequence). CDR3 coding DNA: TGCGCCAGTACAGGGGGGACAACAGATACGCAGTATTTT. Residues: CASTGGTTDTQYF.

The V gene is TRBV30, the J gene TRBJ2-3; 12 bases align to TRBD2. CDR3 length equals 14 residues. V lost 5 bases and J lost 8; bases outside the gene matches: 8. CDR1 is GTSNPN and CDR2 is SVGIG in the germline V gene (reference sequence). The CDR3 region is CAWHRLAGAGTQYF. The DNA for the CDR3 is TGTGCCTGGCATAGACTAGCGGGGGCGGGTACGCAGTATTTT.

The J gene is TRBJ1-2, the V gene TRBV5-1, with 7 positions matching TRBD1. Germline V gene data show CDR1 as SGHRS and CDR2 as YFSETQ. This CDR3 has 14 amino acids. Trimming took 4 bases from V and 5 from J; bases not matched to a gene: 8. The CDR3 sequence: CASSLGQEGYGYTF. The CDR3 region has the DNA TGCGCCAGCAGCCTTGGACAGGAGGGGTATGGCTACACCTTC.

The gene calls are TRBV29-1 and TRBJ2-7, with a possible D match to TRBD2 (5 bases). The V end lost 3 bases, the J end lost 3 bases, and 9 bases lay between the germline ends. The germline CDR1 and CDR2 sequences are SQVTM and ANQGSEA. The CDR3 is 12 amino acids. CDR3 coding DNA: TGCAGCGTTGAGGCCCGGGACTACGAGCAGTACTTC. Protein sequence: CSVEARDYEQYF.

This rearrangement joins TRBV19 to TRBJ2-5; D is ambiguous. The CDR3 is 16 amino acids. V gave up 5 bases and J gave up 4 bases, with 20 bases separating them. Germline CDR1 LNHDA, CDR2 SQIVND (reference sequence). The CDR3 spells CASSPYVSGGSETQYF. The CDR3 DNA sequence: TGTGCCAGTAGTCCGTATGTGTCAGGTGGTTCAGAGACCCAGTACTTC.

The V call is TRBV5-4, the J call TRBJ2-3; D is perhaps TRBD1 (6 bases). V dropped 1 base and J dropped 6 bases, with 15 bases sitting between them. CDR3 length: 15 amino acids. Germline V gene lookup returns CDR1 SGHNT and CDR2 YYREEE (reference sequence). This CDR3 is CASSLSAGTSDTQYF. The CDR3, as DNA: TGTGCCAGCAGCTTGTCCGCTGGGACATCGGATACGCAGTATTTT.

This clone was recorded a few times. The chain employs TRBV9 and TRBJ1-1; D not resolved. Germline lookup yields CDR1 SGDLS and CDR2 YYNGEE. The CDR3 spans 14 residues. V lost 0 bases to trimming and J lost 3 bases, with 9 bases between them. The CDR3 protein is CASSVGLGDTEAFF. For the CDR3, the DNA is TGTGCCAGCAGCGTAGGCCTCGGGGACACTGAAGCTTTCTTT. Drawing the rest from reference TRBV9 and TRBJ1-1, the complete variable domain is DSGVTQTPKHLITATGQRVTLRCSPRSGDLSVYWYQQSLDQGLQFLIQYYNGEERAKGNILERFSAQQFPDLHSELNLSSLELGDSALYFCASSVGLGDTEAFFGQGTRLTVV.

The rearrangement links TRBV7-2 to TRBJ1-6; 7 bases are shared with TRBD1. The CDR3 sequence is 17 residues long. Per the germline V gene, CDR1 is SGHTA and CDR2 is FQGNSA. J was trimmed by 9 bases and V by 5 bases; bases with no gene match: 16. CDR3 sequence (DNA): TGTGCCAGCAGCCCAGTAGGACAGGACCCTTGGGGTTCACCCCTCCACTTT. Amino acids: CASSPVGQDPWGSPLHF. The whole variable domain, remainder taken from reference TRBV7-2 and TRBJ1-6, is GAGVSQSPSNKVTEKGKDVELRCDPISGHTALYWYRQSLGQGLEFLIYFQGNSAPDKSGLPSDRFSAERTGGSVSTLTIQRTQQEDSAVYLCASSPVGQDPWGSPLHFGNGTRLTVT.

The chain employs TRBV7-3 and TRBJ2-7; 7 bases are a match to TRBD1. The CDR3 length is 13 residues. Trimming at V came to 4 bases and at J to 7 bases, leaving 7 bases not matched to a gene. Germline CDR1 SGHTA, CDR2 FQGTGA. CDR3 coding DNA: TGTGCCAGCAGCTCTGAACAGGGGTCGGAGCAGTACTTC. It is translated as CASSSEQGSEQYF.

The CDR3 DNA sequence: TGCGCCAGCAGCCAACCGACAGGGGGAGATACGCAGTATTTT. Protein product: CASSQPTGGDTQYF. This sequence joins TRBV4-1 and TRBJ2-3, with 9 bases aligning to TRBD1. Germline lookup yields CDR1 MGHRA and CDR2 YSYEKL. This CDR3 spans 14 amino acids. After removal of 2 bases from V and 5 bases from J, the junction contained 2 bases not matched to a gene.

The rearrangement uses TRBV6-5 and TRBJ2-7, with a weak D call TRBD2 (6 bases). Trimming pared 2 bases from V and 12 bases from J, leaving 26 bases between. Germline V lookup: CDR1 MNHEY, CDR2 SVGAGI. The CDR3 length is 16 residues. CDR3 nucleotide sequence: TGTGCCAGCAGTTACCAAGCAATGGGACGGGGGACTCAGGTGTACTTC. Translating it yields CASSYQAMGRGTQVYF.

The V and J genes are TRBV19 and TRBJ2-5, with 8 bases lining up with TRBD1. The germline V gene has CDR1 LNHDA and CDR2 SQIVND (reference sequence). The CDR3 runs 15 residues. The V and J ends lost 3 bases and 5 bases, in that order; junction bases with no gene match: 8. In nucleotides, the CDR3 is TGTGCCAGTAGTATTCAGGGGGCGCGAGGGGAGACCCAGTACTTC. It specifies CASSIQGARGETQYF.

The table lists this clone with a count of one. The V gene is TRBV6-6, the J gene TRBJ2-2; D is perhaps TRBD1 (6 bases). There are 16 residues in the CDR3. The ends were cut back, 4 bases at V and 6 bases at J, with 18 bases in the middle. CDR1 is MNHNY and CDR2 is SVGAGI in the germline V gene (reference sequence). The CDR3 here is CASSSPAQGISGELFF. DNA for the CDR3: TGTGCCAGCAGTTCCCCCGCACAGGGTATATCCGGGGAGCTGTTTTTT.

This chain's CDR3 is CSVEDRTGQNTEAFF. CDR3 sequence (DNA): TGCAGCGTTGAAGACAGGACAGGGCAGAACACTGAAGCTTTCTTT. V is TRBV29-1 and J is TRBJ1-1, with TRBD1 matching over 8 bases. Germline V gene sequence: CDR1 SQVTM, CDR2 ANQGSEA. This CDR3 is built from 15 residues. Germline trimming cut 0 bases from V and 1 base from J; bases unmatched to any gene: 4.

This chain connects TRBV30 to TRBJ2-7; D gene unclear. There are 14 residues in the CDR3. Germline CDR1 and CDR2: GTSNPN and SVGIG (reference sequence). Trimming removed 0 bases from V and 4 bases from J, with 13 bases in between. In DNA, the CDR3 is TGTGCCTGGAGTGTACATGGCCCTAGTTACGAGCAGTACTTC. Its translation: CAWSVHGPSYEQYF.

V usage is TRBV7-9 and J usage is TRBJ2-3; a weak D match, TRBD1 (6 bases). Per the germline V gene, CDR1 is SEHNR and CDR2 is FQNEAQ (reference sequence). The CDR3 runs 16 residues. The V gene lost 4 bases and the J gene lost 2 bases, with 16 bases spanning the gap. The CDR3, as DNA: TGTGCCAGCAGCTCAGCCCGGGACACAAACACAGATACGCAGTATTTT. Its protein is CASSSARDTNTDTQYF.

The chain uses TRBV10-1 and TRBJ1-6; weak D call: TRBD1 (5 bases). The CDR3 sequence is 14 residues long. The V end was cut by 10 bases, the J end by 13 bases, with 23 bases between. The germline V gene has CDR1 WNHNN and CDR2 SYGVQD (reference sequence). The DNA for the CDR3 is TGCGCCACCAGGAGACTTACAGGAACGGGTCCCCTCCACTTT. Translated, it gives CATRRLTGTGPLHF.

The chain has TRBV6-6 and TRBJ1-2, with D maybe TRBD1 (5 bases). The germline gives CDR1 MNHNY, CDR2 SVGAGI (reference sequence). The CDR3 has 14 residues. The ends were cut back, 0 bases at V and 4 bases at J, with 9 bases in the middle. CDR3 region: CASSYSLTAYGYTF. CDR3 DNA sequence: TGTGCCAGCAGTTACTCGTTGACAGCCTATGGCTACACCTTC.

The gene calls are TRBV18 and TRBJ2-3; TRBD2 aligns across 14 bases. Germline CDR1 reads KGHSH; CDR2 reads LQKENI. V was clipped by 2 bases and J by 6 bases; unmatched bases: 4. The CDR3 sequence is 16 residues long. CDR3 loop: CASSPGTSGGLDTQYF. The DNA for the CDR3 is TGTGCCAGCTCACCAGGGACTAGCGGGGGATTGGATACGCAGTATTTT.

In nucleotides, the CDR3 is TGTGCCAGCTCACCCCAATCCAGACAAGGGGGCACTGAAGCTTTCTTT. This encodes CASSPQSRQGGTEAFF. J is TRBJ1-1 and V is TRBV18, with D perhaps TRBD1 (6 bases). V dropped 3 bases and J dropped 4 bases, with 18 bases sitting between them. The CDR3 covers 16 residues. Per the germline V gene, CDR1 is KGHSH and CDR2 is LQKENI.

The table lists this clone with a count of one. The chain has TRBV28 and TRBJ1-6, with 10 positions matching TRBD1. The trim removed 1 base at V and 9 bases at J, leaving 15 bases unmatched. The CDR3 loop spans 19 amino acids. Germline CDR1 is MDHEN and CDR2 is SYDVKM. CDR3 protein: CASSLYEGQGFFSRSPLHF. Here the CDR3 DNA reads TGTGCCAGCAGTTTATATGAGGGACAGGGGTTCTTTAGTCGTTCACCCCTCCACTTT.

The chain has TRBV18 and TRBJ1-5; D is possibly TRBD1 (5 bases). This CDR3 spans 15 amino acids. Germline-derived CDR1 and CDR2 are KGHSH and LQKENI. Between the trimmed V and J ends, which lost 3 bases and 1 base, there was a span of 10 bases. CDR3 sequence reads: CASSPSQGSNQPQHF. In DNA, the CDR3 is TGTGCCAGCTCACCGAGCCAGGGAAGCAATCAGCCCCAGCATTTT.

The rearrangement uses TRBV12-3 or TRBV12-4 and TRBJ2-7; possibly TRBD1 for D (6 bases). The CDR3 is 13 amino acids. Trimming removed 7 bases at V and 7 bases at J, with 17 bases between. The CDR3 protein is CASTGTPGWEQYF. CDR3 coding DNA: TGTGCCAGCACCGGGACACCGGGTTGGGAGCAGTACTTC.

The rearrangement uses TRBV25-1 and TRBJ2-2; 9 bases agree with TRBD1. CDR3 length: 16 residues. V dropped 6 bases and J dropped 4; count of bases not matched to a gene: 9. Germline-derived CDR1 and CDR2 are MGHDK and SYGVNS. The CDR3 loop reads CASSPTGGVVTGELFF. The CDR3 DNA follows: TGTGCCAGCAGCCCCACAGGGGGCGTTGTCACCGGGGAGCTGTTTTTT.

The chain combines TRBV2 with TRBJ1-2; D is unclear. V lost 8 bases and J 7 bases, leaving 17 bases between the germline ends. The germline V gene has CDR1 SNHLY and CDR2 FYNNEI. This CDR3 has 13 residues. CDR3 sequence reads: CASRDSPEGGYTF. As DNA, the CDR3 is TGTGCCAGCCGGGATAGTCCAGAGGGTGGCTACACCTTC.